This T cell receptor beta chain was sequenced in a study of T cell changes during pregnancy in multiple sclerosis. Only in-frame clones appear in the TCRdb table, and some are missing; sequencing was by immunoSEQ multiplex PCR. This sample carries about 57,000 clones, about 92% of them seen once, and the ten largest clones take about 0.37%. Germline V gives CDR1 SGHTA, CDR2 FQGNSA. The CDR3 contains 16 residues. V was shortened by 7 bases and J by 4 bases, with 20 bases between the two germline ends. In this sample, this clone turned up once. V is TRBV7-2 and J is TRBJ1-3, with D possibly TRBD1 on 6 matching bases. The starting material was CD4+ T cells from peripheral blood mononuclear cells, obtained before pregnancy. The receptor was derived from a female donor with multiple sclerosis, enrolled in a pregnancy study. The CDR3 reads CASTGGSGTTGNTIYF. The CDR3 DNA reads as TGTGCCAGCACCGGGGGGTCCGGGACAACAGGAAACACCATATATTTT.